This T cell receptor beta chain was identified in a study of blood T cell repertoires in COVID-19. Trimming removed 5 bases from V and 6 bases from J; junction bases left unmatched: 9. Germline CDR1 SEHNR, CDR2 FQNEAQ (reference sequence). The CDR3 length is 15 residues. Original handling: Estimated nucleated cell counts came from reference gene primer amplification. Libraries were prepared by immunoSEQ multiplex PCR; TCRdb keeps only in-frame clonotypes and omits some of them. V and J calls and clone size are given by that table; D and trimming were obtained from the DNA. The table has about 160,000 clones, more than 75% seen once; the top ten hold less than 8.5%. Ages ranged from roughly 18 to 100 years, with residence in approximately 25 US areas.

The chain employs TRBV7-9 and TRBJ2-2; TRBD2 matches at 7 bases. This TCR came from a woman aged 45-60 years who had recovered from COVID-19. Source material: PBMCs or T cells enriched from blood (not recorded which). The CDR3 is CASSQGLTPAGELFF. For the CDR3, the DNA is TGTGCCAGCAGCCAGGGACTAACACCCGCCGGGGAGCTGTTTTTT.